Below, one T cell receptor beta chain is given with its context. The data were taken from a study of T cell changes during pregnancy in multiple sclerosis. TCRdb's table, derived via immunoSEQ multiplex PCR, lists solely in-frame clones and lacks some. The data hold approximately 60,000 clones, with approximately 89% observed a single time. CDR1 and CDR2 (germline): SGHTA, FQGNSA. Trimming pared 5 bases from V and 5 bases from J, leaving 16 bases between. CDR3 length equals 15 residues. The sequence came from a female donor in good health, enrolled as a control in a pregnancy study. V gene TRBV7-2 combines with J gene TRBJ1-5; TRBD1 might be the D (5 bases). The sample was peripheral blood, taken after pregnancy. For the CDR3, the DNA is TGTGCCAGCAGCGCCTACTATGGGGCGGATCAGCCCCAGCATTTT. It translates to CASSAYYGADQPQHF.